Presented here are 2 T cell receptor beta chains from one specimen sequenced in a study of blood T cell repertoires in COVID-19. Clones were read by immunoSEQ multiplex PCR, and TCRdb kept only the in-frame ones, dropping some. This sample carries about 50,000 clones, around four fifths of them seen once, and the ten largest clones take 5.5% to 7.5%. The sample consisted of peripheral blood. These receptors were taken from a woman aged 80 or over with acute or convalescent COVID-19.

This clone occurred once. The DNA of the CDR3 is TGTGCCAGCAATCAAGATACGCAGTATTTT. It codes for CASNQDTQYF. J is TRBJ2-3 and V is TRBV2, with D unresolved. CDR1 and CDR2 from the germline V gene are SNHLY and FYNNEI. Trimming removed 7 bases at V and 5 bases at J, with 4 bases between. This CDR3 is 10 amino acids long.

The rearrangement joins TRBV5-1 to TRBJ1-1; D may be TRBD1 (6 bases). Per germline, CDR1 SGHRS and CDR2 YFSETQ. Between the trimmed V and J ends, which lost 3 bases and 1 base, there was a span of 16 bases. The CDR3 spans 16 residues. CDR3 nucleotides: TGCGCCAGCAGCTCGACGAACAGGGTCAAGAACACTGAAGCTTTCTTT. Translated, it gives CASSSTNRVKNTEAFF.